This note documents a single TCR beta chain sequence. In the original processing: Estimated nucleated cell counts came from reference gene primer amplification. Only in-frame clones appear in the TCRdb table, and some are missing; sequencing was by immunoSEQ multiplex PCR. That table supplies the V and J calls and clone size; D and trimming were determined from the DNA. The table includes some 150,000 clones, 75% to 90% detected once. The data stem from a study of blood T cell repertoires in COVID-19. Study details: Whether acute or convalescent, the COVID-19 samples came from the United States, Italy and Spain. Sources were T cells, B-cell-depleted T cells, or PBMCs; the material itself was cDNA or gDNA.

The junction had 13 bases not matched to a gene; V was cut back by 4 bases and J by 2 bases. There are 18 residues in the CDR3. CDR1 and CDR2 (germline): SEHNR, FQNEAQ (reference sequence). The sequence was collected from a man between 65 and 85 years old with acute or convalescent COVID-19. The specimen was peripheral blood. The chain recombines TRBV7-9 with TRBJ2-3; 9 bases match TRBD2. The CDR3 protein is CASSSALAGILSTDTQYF. CDR3 bases: TGTGCCAGCAGCTCGGCCCTAGCGGGGATCCTATCCACAGATACGCAGTATTTT.